The TCR beta chain described here comes from a study of tumor and adjacent non-tumor tissue in lung cancer. Regarding the study as a whole: Tumor tissue had significantly higher TCR diversity than normal lung.

The CDR3 is 13 amino acids. The germline gives CDR1 MNHEY, CDR2 SVGEGT. TCRbeta libraries were built with three rounds of nested PCR, modified from ARM-PCR. TCRdb passed the multiplex PCR reads through MiXCR, listing each CDR3 protein once. The repertoire holds roughly 66,000 distinct CDR3 sequences, with about three quarters as singletons. In regard to this clonotype: The antigen remains unidentified. A junction boundary mismatches the germline segment, possibly from a read error.

This sample's RNA came from whole unsorted tissue. The clonotype was recovered from a man in his sixties with non-small cell lung cancer. The chain carries TRBV6-2 or TRBV6-3 and TRBJ2-1; D uncertain. Sequencing was carried out using lung tumor tissue. CDR3 nucleotides: TGCGCCAGCAGTTACCCCCCGAAGGGTGAGCAGTTCTTC. Protein product: CASSYPPKGEQFF.